One and the same sample provided the 28 T cell receptor beta chains below, sequenced in a study of cytomegalovirus exposure and HLA in healthy donors. It was with 60 Vbeta and 13 Jbeta primers that the PCR ran. Only in-frame clones appear in the TCRdb table, and some are missing; sequencing was by immunoSEQ multiplex PCR. The sample has over 75,000 clones, over 60% seen once. The sample was PBMCs. The receptors derive from a male donor in good health and CMV-seropositive.

V gene TRBV9 combines with J gene TRBJ1-2; D gene unclear. Deletions cut 4 bases from V and 4 bases from J, with 11 bases between. CDR3 length: 13 amino acids. Per the germline V gene, CDR1 is SGDLS and CDR2 is YYNGEE. This CDR3 is CASSLPGRYGYTF. CDR3 nucleotides: TGTGCCAGCAGCCTCCCGGGTCGCTATGGCTACACCTTC.

This sequence joins TRBV10-1 and TRBJ1-1, with 8 bases matching TRBD1. This CDR3 comprises 12 residues. V gave up 6 bases and J gave up 9 bases; unmatched junction bases: 6. From germline, CDR1 is WNHNN and CDR2 SYGVQD (reference sequence). In DNA, the CDR3 is TGCGCCAGCAGCGATTACAGGGGGAAAGCTTTCTTT. Amino acids: CASSDYRGKAFF.

The chain has TRBV13 and TRBJ2-3; TRBD2 agrees at 9 bases. The germline CDR1 and CDR2 sequences are PRHDT and FYEKMQ (reference sequence). J lost 3 bases, V lost 7 bases, and 14 bases had no gene match. This CDR3 region has 17 residues. DNA of the CDR3: TGTGCCAGCACCGGAGATGATGGCCTAGCGGGGACAGATACGCAGTATTTT. It translates to CASTGDDGLAGTDTQYF. The full variable domain, with the rest looked up from reference TRBV13 and TRBJ2-3, is AAGVIQSPRHLIKEKRETATLKCYPIPRHDTVYWYQQGPGQDPQFLISFYEKMQSDKGSIPDRFSAQQFSDYHSELNMSSLELGDSALYFCASTGDDGLAGTDTQYFGPGTRLTVL.

The chain joins TRBV7-9 to TRBJ1-6; 9 nucleotides agree with TRBD1. After removal of 4 bases from V and 11 bases from J, the junction contained 9 bases not matched to a gene. The CDR3 is 15 amino acids. Germline V gives CDR1 SEHNR, CDR2 FQNEAQ (reference sequence). The CDR3 sequence is CASSSGQGGWTPLHF. DNA of the CDR3: TGTGCCAGCAGCTCGGGACAGGGTGGGTGGACACCCCTCCACTTT.

This chain uses TRBV15 with TRBJ2-7; tentatively, D is TRBD2 (6 bases). CDR3 length equals 14 residues. In germline, CDR1 is LNHNV, CDR2 YYDKDF (reference sequence). V lost 1 base to trimming and J lost 6 bases, with 13 bases between them. This chain's CDR3 is CATSRAGDSREQYF. Here the CDR3 DNA reads TGTGCCACCAGCAGAGCGGGGGATTCTCGCGAGCAGTACTTC.

This chain connects TRBV18 to TRBJ1-6; 10 bases are a match to TRBD1. The germline gives CDR1 KGHSH, CDR2 LQKENI. The CDR3 length is 14 residues. The J segment lost 11 bases and the V segment lost 6 bases, leaving 7 bases of the junction unmatched. The chain's CDR3 is CASSPGQGLTPLHF. CDR3 DNA sequence: TGTGCCAGCTCGCCGGGACAGGGGTTGACACCCCTCCACTTT.

This chain uses TRBV27 with TRBJ1-1; TRBD1 is a possible D gene (6 bases). The CDR3 totals 14 residues. The V end was cut by 3 bases, the J end by 6 bases, with 14 bases between. Germline V gene data show CDR1 as MNHEY and CDR2 as SMNVEV (reference sequence). Here the CDR3 reads CASSFRTALSEAFF. In DNA, the CDR3 is TGTGCCAGCAGTTTCCGGACAGCTTTATCTGAAGCTTTCTTT.

V gene TRBV19 combines with J gene TRBJ1-5; D is unresolved. CDR3 length equals 15 residues. The V gene's germline CDR1 is LNHDA and CDR2 SQIVND (reference sequence). The V gene lost 1 base and the J gene lost 0 bases, with 7 bases spanning the gap. In nucleotides, the CDR3 is TGTGCCAGTAGTATAGCACAGTATAGCAATCAGCCCCAGCATTTT. Translated: CASSIAQYSNQPQHF.

The CDR3 sequence is CAWSVSGGSGNTIYF. DNA of the CDR3: TGTGCCTGGAGTGTATCAGGTGGCTCTGGAAACACCATATATTTT. The V gene is TRBV30, the J gene TRBJ1-3; no definite D call. The ends were cut back, 0 bases at V and 0 bases at J, with 9 bases in the middle. The CDR3 runs to 15 residues. Looked up from germline, CDR1 is GTSNPN and CDR2 is SVGIG (reference sequence).

The rearrangement uses TRBV4-2 and TRBJ2-3, with D tentatively TRBD1 (5 bases). The germline CDR1 and CDR2 sequences are LGHNA and YNFKEQ. V lost 1 base, J lost 1 base, and 9 bases lay in between. CDR3 size: 15 residues. The CDR3 here is CASSQGGPGTDTQYF. CDR3 nucleotides: TGTGCCAGCAGCCAAGGGGGCCCAGGCACAGATACGCAGTATTTT.

This chain uses TRBV4-2 with TRBJ2-5; 8 nucleotides agree with TRBD2. Germline V gene data show CDR1 as LGHNA and CDR2 as YNFKEQ. The CDR3 has 15 amino acids. V was pared by 0 bases and J by 2 bases, with 2 bases of the junction left unmatched. The CDR3 region is CASSQERGGQETQYF. CDR3 coding DNA: TGTGCCAGCAGCCAAGAACGGGGGGGGCAAGAGACCCAGTACTTC.

J is TRBJ1-4 and V is TRBV13, with a tentative D call TRBD1 (5 bases). Trimming took 0 bases from V and 4 from J, leaving 9 bases between them. Germline CDR1 reads PRHDT; CDR2 reads FYEKMQ (reference sequence). This CDR3 region has 15 residues. The CDR3 protein is CASSLGTGGNEKLFF. The CDR3 nucleotides are TGTGCCAGCAGCTTAGGCACCGGGGGTAATGAAAAACTGTTTTTT. Filled out from reference TRBV13 and TRBJ1-4, the complete variable domain reads AAGVIQSPRHLIKEKRETATLKCYPIPRHDTVYWYQQGPGQDPQFLISFYEKMQSDKGSIPDRFSAQQFSDYHSELNMSSLELGDSALYFCASSLGTGGNEKLFFGSGTQLSVL.

This clone was recorded once. This chain connects TRBV5-1 to TRBJ2-3; a weak D match, TRBD2 (7 bases). CDR3 length: 16 amino acids. From germline, CDR1 is SGHRS and CDR2 YFSETQ. V dropped 6 bases and J dropped 2 bases, with 19 bases sitting between them. The CDR3 DNA reads TGCGCCAGCACCGATGGGGGCGGGGGCCTCACAGATACGCAGTATTTT. The encoded protein is CASTDGGGGLTDTQYF.

V gene TRBV2 combines with J gene TRBJ2-1, with D possibly TRBD1 on 7 matching bases. Looked up from germline, CDR1 is SNHLY and CDR2 is FYNNEI. The ends were cut back, 7 bases at V and 4 bases at J, with 17 bases in the middle. The length of the CDR3 is 15 residues. The CDR3 bases are TGTGCCAGCAAACGGACAGGTGGGACTTACAATGAGCAGTTCTTC. As protein: CASKRTGGTYNEQFF.

V is TRBV6-5 and J is TRBJ2-5; D may be TRBD1 (6 bases). The length of the CDR3 is 14 residues. Germline V gene lookup returns CDR1 MNHEY and CDR2 SVGAGI. The V gene lost 2 bases and the J gene lost 9 bases, with 16 bases spanning the gap. The CDR3 is CASSYRGYQGSQYF. The CDR3 region has the DNA TGTGCCAGCAGTTACCGGGGCTACCAGGGGTCCCAGTACTTC.

On this clone: An end of the junction does not agree with germline; a read error may underlie this. The rearrangement links TRBV5-1 to TRBJ1-1; TRBD1 agrees at 8 bases. This CDR3 has 14 amino acids. Germline CDR1 SGHRS, CDR2 YFSETQ. For the CDR3, the DNA is TGCGCCAGCAGTTTGGGACAGGCGCCCACTGAAGCTTTCTTT. Translating gives CASSLGQAPTEAFF.

The chain combines TRBV4-1 with TRBJ2-1, with D possibly being TRBD2 (6 bases). Germline V gene lookup returns CDR1 MGHRA and CDR2 YSYEKL. The CDR3 consists of 15 residues. The V gene lost 0 bases and the J gene lost 7 bases, with 13 bases spanning the gap. Here the CDR3 reads CASSQDKAGKNEQFF. The CDR3 coding sequence is TGCGCCAGCAGCCAAGATAAGGCGGGAAAAAATGAGCAGTTCTTC.

The genes are TRBV2 and TRBJ2-7, with D perhaps matching TRBD1 (5 bases). V lost 3 bases, J lost 5 bases, and 17 bases lay in between. Germline values: CDR1 SNHLY, CDR2 FYNNEI. The CDR3 has 15 residues. The CDR3 coding sequence is TGTGCCAGCAGTGACCTCACAGGTTTTGGAGACGAGCAGTACTTC. Encoded protein: CASSDLTGFGDEQYF.

This clone was seen once. The gene calls are TRBV5-6 and TRBJ2-1, with a weak D call TRBD1 (8 bases). This CDR3 region has 15 residues. V was pared by 5 bases and J by 4 bases, with 16 bases between. Germline CDR1 SGHDT, CDR2 YYEEEE. DNA for the CDR3: TGTGCCAGCAGACAGCGGGACAGGAGGTACAATGAGCAGTTCTTC. Its translation: CASRQRDRRYNEQFF. The full variable domain, with the rest looked up from reference TRBV5-6 and TRBJ2-1, is DAGVTQSPTHLIKTRGQQVTLRCSPKSGHDTVSWYQQALGQGPQFIFQYYEEEERQRGNFPDRFSGHQFPNYSSELNVNALLLGDSALYLCASRQRDRRYNEQFFGPGTRLTVL.

This sequence joins TRBV30 and TRBJ1-5; 7 positions agree with TRBD1. The CDR3 loop spans 14 amino acids. CDR1 and CDR2 from the germline V gene are GTSNPN and SVGIG (reference sequence). V shed 1 base, J shed 6 bases, and the junction held 6 bases outside the gene matches. For the CDR3, the DNA is TGTGCCTGGAGTGAGGGCAGGGGGAGTCAGCCCCAGCATTTT. Translation: CAWSEGRGSQPQHF.

The rearrangement links TRBV5-4 to TRBJ1-4, with D perhaps matching TRBD1 (5 bases). Germline V lookup: CDR1 SGHNT, CDR2 YYREEE (reference sequence). CDR3 size: 15 residues. Trimming took 0 bases from V and 7 from J, leaving 13 bases between them. The CDR3 bases are TGTGCCAGCAGCTTGGATTTGGGGGGGAGTGAAAAACTGTTTTTT. Protein sequence: CASSLDLGGSEKLFF.

The V call is TRBV6-1, the J call TRBJ1-1; 8 nucleotides match TRBD1. Germline CDR1 is MNHNS and CDR2 is SASEGT. The CDR3 runs to 14 residues. With 6 bases clipped from V and 7 bases from J, the junction kept 10 bases outside the gene matches. DNA of the CDR3: TGTGCCAGCAGGGACGCAGGGGGCATGGGTGAAGCTTTCTTT. It specifies CASRDAGGMGEAFF.

The rearrangement joins TRBV5-1 to TRBJ2-3; 7 bases are shared with TRBD1. In germline, CDR1 is SGHRS, CDR2 YFSETQ. The CDR3 spans 18 residues. J gave up 0 bases and V 2 bases, and 12 bases lay outside the gene matches. CDR3 nucleotide sequence: TGCGCCAGCAGCTTCCCGACGACAGGGCATGCTAGCACAGATACGCAGTATTTT. Translation gives CASSFPTTGHASTDTQYF.

The V gene is TRBV4-1, the J gene TRBJ1-6; D may be TRBD1 (5 bases). V lost 1 base and J 9 bases, leaving 19 bases between the germline ends. Per germline, CDR1 MGHRA and CDR2 YSYEKL. The CDR3 length is 17 residues. The CDR3 DNA follows: TGCGCCAGCAGCCAAGGGGCGGGACGGTCCTGGCCTTCACCCCTCCACTTT. Its translation is CASSQGAGRSWPSPLHF.

The CDR3 DNA reads as TGTGCCAGCAGCTCTCCGGGGGGGCGAATCGCCGATCAGCCCCAGCATTTT. Amino acids: CASSSPGGRIADQPQHF. The rearrangement joins TRBV7-6 to TRBJ1-5; tentative D call: TRBD1 (6 bases). V lost 4 bases and J lost 5, with 21 bases in between. This CDR3 region has 17 residues. Germline CDR1 is SGHVS and CDR2 is FNYEAQ.

This chain joins TRBV4-3 and TRBJ2-2, with 7 bases that match TRBD2. This CDR3 has 16 residues. Germline V gene sequence: CDR1 LGHNA, CDR2 YSLEER. V dropped 4 bases and J dropped 1; count of bases not matched to a gene: 6. CDR3: CASSLHTGGNTGELFF. CDR3 nucleotides: TGCGCCAGCAGCCTACATACGGGGGGGAACACCGGGGAGCTGTTTTTT.

The chain has TRBV18 and TRBJ2-7, with 8 bases matching TRBD1. The length of the CDR3 is 14 residues. V shed 5 bases, J shed 4 bases, and the junction held 7 bases outside the gene matches. Looked up from germline, CDR1 is KGHSH and CDR2 is LQKENI. CDR3 sequence (DNA): TGTGCCAGCTCAGAACAGGGGGTCAGATACGAGCAGTACTTC. Translating gives CASSEQGVRYEQYF.

The chain recombines TRBV9 with TRBJ2-7; maybe TRBD1 (6 bases). The V and J ends lost 4 bases and 4 bases respectively, with 18 bases between them. The germline CDR1 and CDR2 sequences are SGDLS and YYNGEE. CDR3 length equals 15 residues. DNA for the CDR3: TGTGCCAGCAGCCCGCAACCGGGACAAACGTACGAGCAGTACTTC. It encodes CASSPQPGQTYEQYF.